The sample holds many counts of the clone carrying this TCR beta chain. Synthesis of cDNA was accomplished via 5'RACE employing 10-nucleotide random UMIs. TCRdb passed the 5' RACE reads through MiXCR, listing each CDR3 protein once. The sample consists of under 30,000 distinct CDR3 sequences, approximately 7% of them appearing once. The record originates from a study of neurological immune-mediated disorders. A blood bank in Maryland, USA, provided the volunteers who served as healthy controls. Where libraries were unsorted, they were derived from 2 million PBMCs stored at -80 degrees C. In germline, CDR1 is MNHNS, CDR2 SASEGT. The CDR3 extends over 12 amino acids. Trimming took 5 bases from V and 2 from J, leaving 6 bases between them.

The TCR sequence derives from a woman aged 40 to 50 in good health. Sequenced input: PBMCs. The chain is built from TRBV6-1 and TRBJ2-5; perhaps TRBD2 as D (5 bases). CDR3 in amino acids: CASSPGQETQYF. The CDR3, as DNA: TGTGCCAGCAGTCCGGGGCAAGAGACCCAGTACTTC.